This T cell receptor (beta chain) was documented in a study of CD8 T cells in ankylosing spondylitis. One entry per CDR3 protein, called by TCRdb with MiXCR from the 5' RACE reads. The data show approximately 250,000 distinct CDR3 sequences, roughly a quarter seen once. Overall study findings and caveats: Matched ankylosing spondylitis synovial fluid reportedly showed significant enrichment of disease-linked clones.

V lost 2 bases to trimming and J lost 7 bases; unmatched junction nucleotides: 11. The CDR3 runs to 16 residues. CDR1 GTSNPN and CDR2 SVGIG come from the germline V gene (reference sequence). To note about this clonotype: Its antigen is not identified.

Specimen: blood, either unsorted or a sorted T cell fraction (not recorded which). The chain combines TRBV30 with TRBJ2-1, with 10 positions matching TRBD2. The clonotype was recovered from a male donor with ankylosing spondylitis or in good health (not recorded which). This CDR3 is CAWSRASGGQGNEQFF. The DNA of the CDR3 is TGTGCCTGGAGTAGGGCTAGCGGGGGTCAGGGGAATGAGCAGTTCTTC.